This T cell receptor beta chain was captured in a study of cytomegalovirus exposure and HLA in healthy donors. Study-wide points: For presence/absence analyses, sequencing depth was assumed to be roughly uniform across donors. TCR beta V- and J-gene trimming, according to a later analysis, was linked to a missense DCLRE1C variant. One cluster of highly shared sequence variants probably arose as a sequencing artifact. Cytomegalovirus-associated TCR beta chains were listed, numbering 150 to 200.

This clone was detected only a few times. The antigen is not known. Researchers ran the PCR with 60 Vbeta and 13 Jbeta primers. Assay: immunoSEQ multiplex PCR; the TCRdb copy retains only in-frame clones and omits some. This sample has about 190,000 clones, with over 70% found just once. The clonotype comes from a woman aged 18-29 years in good health and CMV-seronegative. The specimen was PBMCs.

Written as DNA, the CDR3 is TGTGCCTGGAGCCTCGCTGGGAGTGGGGACTATGGCTACACCTTC. Translated: CAWSLAGSGDYGYTF. The genes are TRBV30 and TRBJ1-2; D remains ambiguous. The CDR3 contains 15 residues. From germline, CDR1 is GTSNPN and CDR2 SVGIG (reference sequence). V gave up 3 bases and J gave up 3 bases, with 17 bases separating them.